The clone carrying this T cell receptor (beta chain) was counted many times. Ophthalmopathy in the donors was of moderate-to-severe activity, with CAS ≥3, NOSPECS ≥4 and duration under 3 months. Fresh peripheral blood, about 9.3 ml, was the PBMC source. Amplification of the TCR beta CDR3 regions used RNA transcripts (as template). In the first round, RT-PCR was carried out with HTBI primers, and a multiplex PCR formed the second round. Each CDR3 protein is one row after TCRdb ran MiXCR on the multiplex PCR reads. This table holds about 370,000 distinct CDR3 sequences, around 20% found once. The V end was cut by 0 bases, the J end by 10 bases, with 10 bases between. The CDR3 consists of 13 residues. Germline V gene data show CDR1 as DFQATT and CDR2 as SNEGSKA (reference sequence). The data stem from a study of Graves' ophthalmopathy and Graves' hyperthyroidism. On the study more broadly: Peripheral blood collection took place at initial diagnosis, before any treatment.

This TCR came from a woman aged 18-29 years with Graves' ophthalmopathy. Sequencing input: peripheral blood. This chain joins TRBV20-1 and TRBJ1-6; D is undetermined. The CDR3, as DNA: TGCAGTGCTAGAGATTCCCTCCAGTCACCCCTCCACTTT. Amino acid sequence: CSARDSLQSPLHF.